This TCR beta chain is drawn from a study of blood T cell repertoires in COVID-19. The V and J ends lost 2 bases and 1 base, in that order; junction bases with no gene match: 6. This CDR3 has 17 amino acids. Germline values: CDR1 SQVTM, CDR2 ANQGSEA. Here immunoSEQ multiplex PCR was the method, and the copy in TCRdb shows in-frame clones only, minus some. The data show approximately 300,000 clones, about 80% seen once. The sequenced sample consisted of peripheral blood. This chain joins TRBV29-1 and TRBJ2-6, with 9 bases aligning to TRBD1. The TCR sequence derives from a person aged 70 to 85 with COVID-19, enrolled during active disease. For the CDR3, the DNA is TGCAGCGTTGAAATGGGACAGGGCTCGTCTGGGGCCAACGTCCTGACTTTC. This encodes CSVEMGQGSSGANVLTF.